This T cell receptor beta chain emerged from a study of beta chain features in type 1 diabetes. Sequencing targeted expressed TCRB transcripts, as all isolated RNA had been reverse transcribed. The repertoire was sequenced with immunoSEQ multiplex PCR; TCRdb's copy has only in-frame clones and lacks some. The sample contains around 280,000 clones, approximately 16% of which appear only once. The CDR3 sequence is 13 residues long. Trimming left V 5 bases short and J 5 bases short, with 10 bases between. CDR1 and CDR2 (germline): LNHNV, YYDKDF (reference sequence). This clone was counted a few times. The antigen is undetermined. In total, each donor contributed a single heparinised blood draw that averaged around 110 mL. Findings and limits, study-wide: Within each of all four CD4+ subsets, Type 1 diabetes patients had TCRB CDR3s that were moderately but significantly shorter.

The sample taken for sequencing was naive CD4+ T cells from blood. The chain links TRBV15 to TRBJ2-1, with D maybe TRBD2 (6 bases). This clonotype originated in a young man with type 1 diabetes. The CDR3 reads CATSGGMDNEQFF. CDR3 DNA sequence: TGTGCCACCAGCGGGGGGATGGACAATGAGCAGTTCTTC.